These 22 T cell receptor beta chains were all obtained from the same sample, sequenced in a study of beta chain features in type 1 diabetes. Every isolated RNA sample was fully reverse transcribed, so sequencing captured expressed TCRB transcripts. Generated by immunoSEQ multiplex PCR, the TCRdb table keeps only in-frame clones and is missing some. The profile covers around 280,000 clones, with 7.5% to 9.5% appearing a single time and under 1.3% taken by the ten largest. The sequenced sample consisted of central memory CD4+ T cells from blood. The receptors originated from a woman between 18 and 29 years old in good health.

This clone has at least ten counts. The rearrangement links TRBV11-3 to TRBJ1-1, with 7 bases fitting TRBD1. Germline V CDR1 and CDR2: SGHNT, YENEEA. The CDR3 has 11 amino acids. J was trimmed by 7 bases and V by 8 bases; bases with no gene match: 4. The CDR3 DNA sequence: TGTGCCAGCGGGACAGCGGATGAAGCTTTCTTT. Translating gives CASGTADEAFF.

There are a few counts of this clone. The chain joins TRBV13 to TRBJ2-3; 11 nucleotides line up with TRBD2. The germline gives CDR1 PRHDT, CDR2 FYEKMQ (reference sequence). The junction had 6 bases not matched to a gene; V was cut back by 4 bases and J by 12 bases. The CDR3 runs to 13 residues. The CDR3 spells CASSSLSGRVQYF. The CDR3, as DNA: TGTGCCAGCAGCTCCCTTAGCGGGAGGGTCCAGTATTTT.

The chain uses TRBV7-9 and TRBJ1-5, with no clear D. Trimming stripped 5 bases from V and 0 bases from J, with 8 bases between. The CDR3 consists of 14 residues. The V gene's germline CDR1 is SEHNR and CDR2 FQNEAQ (reference sequence). The CDR3 nucleotides read TGTGCCAGCAGCAACAGTGATAGCAATCAGCCCCAGCATTTT. Protein: CASSNSDSNQPQHF.

The chain carries TRBV6-5 and TRBJ2-3; D is possibly TRBD2 (6 bases). CDR1 MNHEY and CDR2 SVGAGI come from the germline V gene. This CDR3 contains 14 residues. V was shortened by 2 bases and J by 6 bases, with 12 bases between the two germline ends. DNA of the CDR3: TGTGCCAGCAGTTACGGAGGGGTAGTGGATACGCAGTATTTT. As protein: CASSYGGVVDTQYF.

This clone showed up just once. The chain uses TRBV5-6 and TRBJ1-1, with unresolved D. Germline loops: CDR1 SGHDT, CDR2 YYEEEE. The CDR3 loop spans 15 amino acids. V lost 2 bases and J 1 base, leaving 12 bases between the germline ends. CDR3 region: CASSLVTQRNTEAFF. The CDR3 coding sequence is TGTGCCAGCAGCTTAGTGACCCAGCGGAACACTGAAGCTTTCTTT.

This clone came up a few times. The sample has other DNA sequences that encode this CDR3 too. V usage is TRBV9 and J usage is TRBJ2-5, with no clear D. Germline lookup yields CDR1 SGDLS and CDR2 YYNGEE. V shed 0 bases and J shed 4 bases, with 7 bases lying between them. The CDR3 loop spans 13 amino acids. CDR3 in DNA: TGTGCCAGCAGCGTAGGGGTTGGAGAGACCCAGTACTTC. Its translation is CASSVGVGETQYF.

This clone was detected only a few times. The genes are TRBV29-1 and TRBJ2-5; 10 bases agree with TRBD1. This CDR3 region has 13 residues. The ends lost 7 bases at V and 2 bases at J; junction bases unmatched: 4. Germline V lookup: CDR1 SQVTM, CDR2 ANQGSEA. CDR3 coding DNA: TGCAGCGCTTCGGGACAGGGGCAAGAGACCCAGTACTTC. Protein sequence: CSASGQGQETQYF.

This clone was counted a few times. The DNA for the CDR3 is TGTGCCAGCAGTCCACAGATAATAGCGGGACTGGGGCAAGAGACCCAGTACTTC. Translation: CASSPQIIAGLGQETQYF. The chain carries TRBV27 and TRBJ2-5, with 8 nucleotides matching TRBD2. The germline gives CDR1 MNHEY, CDR2 SMNVEV (reference sequence). The V and J ends lost 5 bases and 2 bases, in that order; junction bases with no gene match: 16. The CDR3 has 18 amino acids.

This chain connects TRBV4-2 to TRBJ2-6; 10 bases agree with TRBD2. Germline CDR1 and CDR2: LGHNA and YNFKEQ. Losses at the gene ends were 8 bases for V and 2 bases for J; bases not matched to a gene: 18. This CDR3 has 20 residues. The CDR3 reads CASRRTLGDSGGAGANVLTF. The CDR3 coding sequence is TGTGCCAGCCGCCGGACTCTCGGTGACAGCGGGGGGGCTGGGGCCAACGTCCTGACTTTC.

This clone occurred a few times. This chain joins TRBV27 and TRBJ2-2; 10 bases fit TRBD1. The CDR3 length is 17 residues. The V segment lost 4 bases and the J segment 5 bases; nucleotides outside the gene matches: 10. Germline V gene sequence: CDR1 MNHEY, CDR2 SMNVEV (reference sequence). The CDR3 here is CASSSPGQGTMTGELFF. CDR3 in DNA: TGTGCCAGCAGTTCCCCGGGACAGGGGACTATGACCGGGGAGCTGTTTTTT.

The chain employs TRBV6-6 and TRBJ2-3, with D perhaps TRBD2 (5 bases). The CDR3 sequence is 16 residues long. From germline, CDR1 is MNHNY and CDR2 SVGAGI (reference sequence). V was cut by 1 base and J by 5 bases, with 16 bases left in between. CDR3 loop: CASSYFQANRGDTQYF. Written as DNA, the CDR3 is TGTGCCAGCAGTTACTTTCAGGCCAATCGGGGAGATACGCAGTATTTT.

This clone was observed a handful of times. The chain uses TRBV7-8 and TRBJ1-4, with TRBD1 matching over 10 bases. Germline CDR1 reads SGHVS; CDR2 reads FQNEAQ. Trimming removed 6 bases from V and 8 bases from J; junction bases left unmatched: 6. The CDR3 has 14 amino acids. Written as DNA, the CDR3 is TGTGCCAGCAGACCGACAGGGGGCCGCGAAAAACTGTTTTTT. It specifies CASRPTGGREKLFF.

In this sample, this clone turned up a few times. Other DNA sequences within the sample encode an identical CDR3. The genes are TRBV11-3 and TRBJ1-4, with unresolved D. The V gene's germline CDR1 is SGHNT and CDR2 YENEEA. CDR3 size: 14 residues. Trimming removed 3 bases at V and 5 bases at J, with 10 bases between. This chain's CDR3 is CASSFGQINEKLFF. CDR3 DNA sequence: TGTGCCAGCAGCTTTGGGCAGATCAATGAAAAACTGTTTTTT.

This clone has ten or more counts. This chain uses TRBV19 with TRBJ2-7; D possibly corresponds to TRBD1 (6 bases). V gave up 5 bases and J gave up 12 bases, with 17 bases separating them. Germline CDR1 reads LNHDA; CDR2 reads SQIVND (reference sequence). The CDR3 has 12 amino acids. In nucleotides, the CDR3 is TGTGCCAGTAGTCCTATGGGACATCCCCCGTACTTC. The encoded protein is CASSPMGHPPYF.

The chain is built from TRBV7-2 and TRBJ2-5, with unresolved D. The germline gives CDR1 SGHTA, CDR2 FQGNSA. This CDR3 region has 13 residues. The V end lost 2 bases, the J end lost 1 base, and 5 bases lay between the germline ends. The CDR3 nucleotides read TGTGCCAGCAGCTTAACCTTCCAAGAGACCCAGTACTTC. Residues: CASSLTFQETQYF.

V is TRBV6-5 and J is TRBJ1-2, with D unclear. The V end was cut by 0 bases, the J end by 3 bases, with 11 bases between. The CDR3 spans 15 residues. The V gene's germline CDR1 is MNHEY and CDR2 SVGAGI. The CDR3 DNA follows: TGTGCCAGCAGTTACTCGGGGAATCTCGACTATGGCTACACCTTC. This codes for CASSYSGNLDYGYTF.

At least ten counts were recorded for this clone. The gene calls are TRBV25-1 and TRBJ2-7; D ambiguous. The CDR3 extends over 15 amino acids. CDR1 is MGHDK, CDR2 SYGVNS, per germline. V was shortened by 3 bases and J by 0 bases, with 12 bases between the two germline ends. The chain's CDR3 is CASSDPRDTSYEQYF. Here the CDR3 DNA reads TGTGCCAGCAGTGATCCCCGCGACACCTCCTACGAGCAGTACTTC.

This clone was seen a handful of times. V and J are TRBV2 and TRBJ2-2; D unresolved. Germline V CDR1 and CDR2: SNHLY, FYNNEI. V was shortened by 7 bases and J by 3 bases, with 12 bases between the two germline ends. There are 14 residues in the CDR3. In DNA, the CDR3 is TGTGCCAGCAAAAGGGCCCTTTACACCGGGGAGCTGTTTTTT. It yields the protein CASKRALYTGELFF.

This rearrangement joins TRBV15 to TRBJ1-3; no reliable D call. V lost 3 bases to trimming and J lost 1 base, with 7 bases between them. The CDR3 loop spans 14 amino acids. Germline V gives CDR1 LNHNV, CDR2 YYDKDF (reference sequence). The CDR3 bases are TGTGCCACCAGCAGCCGGGGTTCTGGAAACACCATATATTTT. Translating it yields CATSSRGSGNTIYF. The variable domain in full, with the rest retrieved from reference TRBV15 and TRBJ1-3, is DAMVIQNPRYQVTQFGKPVTLSCSQTLNHNVMYWYQQKSSQAPKLLFHYYDKDFNNEADTPDNFQSRRPNTSFCFLDIRSPGLGDTAMYLCATSSRGSGNTIYFGEGSWLTVV.

This clone was observed a few times. This chain links TRBV27 with TRBJ2-1; 7 positions agree with TRBD1. This CDR3 contains 15 residues. The V gene's germline CDR1 is MNHEY and CDR2 SMNVEV (reference sequence). The J segment lost 3 bases and the V segment lost 4 bases, leaving 6 bases of the junction unmatched. Here the CDR3 reads CASSSDREVYNEQFF. CDR3 bases: TGTGCCAGCAGTTCCGACAGGGAAGTCTACAATGAGCAGTTCTTC.

This clone was picked up a small number of times. The chain employs TRBV11-3 and TRBJ2-6, with unresolved D. The germline V gene encodes CDR1 SGHNT and CDR2 YENEEA. Deletions cut 1 base from V and 3 bases from J, with 4 bases between. The CDR3 covers 14 residues. The DNA for the CDR3 is TGTGCCAGCAGCTTAGGTGGTGGGGCCAACGTCCTGACTTTC. Its protein product is CASSLGGGANVLTF. The full variable domain, with the rest looked up from reference TRBV11-3 and TRBJ2-6, is EAGVVQSPRYKIIEKKQPVAFWCNPISGHNTLYWYLQNLGQGPELLIRYENEEAVDDSQLPKDRFSAERLKGVDSTLKIQPAELGDSAVYLCASSLGGGANVLTFGAGSRLTVL.

The chain joins TRBV5-1 to TRBJ2-3; 13 nucleotides line up with TRBD2. The CDR3 runs 17 residues. Germline CDR1 SGHRS, CDR2 YFSETQ. With 4 bases clipped from V and 2 bases from J, the junction kept 7 bases outside the gene matches. In DNA, the CDR3 is TGCGCCAGCAGCCCGGGACTAGCGGGAACCTTCACAGATACGCAGTATTTT. It yields the protein CASSPGLAGTFTDTQYF.